This is a list of T cell receptor beta chains from one sample in a study of blood T cell repertoires in COVID-19. Some clones are missing from TCRdb's copy, which holds only in-frame ones; the method was immunoSEQ multiplex PCR. The sample consists of tens of thousands of clones, 70% to 90% of them appearing once. Sample: peripheral blood. These receptors were taken from a man aged 50-60 years with acute or convalescent COVID-19. Both conserved end residues are trimmed from each CDR3. Fields, in order: D gene, J gene, clone size, CDR3 length, V gene, CDR3 protein. The D gene is left open where the match is weak. Rows may omit the clone size; those that give it use once, few, many or a size class.

>TRBD1|TRBJ2-3|.|13|TRBV7-3
ASSRRGQGGDTQY
>.|TRBJ1-4|.|13|TRBV6-4
ASSEEAGPVEKLF
>TRBD1|TRBJ2-3|.|11|TRBV10-1
ASNDRGQDTQY
>.|TRBJ1-5|.|11|TRBV3-1/TRBV3-2
ASSSDRYQPQH
>.|TRBJ1-1|.|13|TRBV5-1
ASSIDRPPRTEAF
>.|TRBJ1-2|.|12|TRBV5-1
ASSLVAENYGYT
>.|TRBJ1-4|.|12|TRBV7-9
ASSPTGFNEKLF
>TRBD2|TRBJ2-1|once|12|TRBV28
ASSFVAGADEQF
>.|TRBJ2-1|.|13|TRBV5-1
ASDGGAEENNEQF
>TRBD1|TRBJ1-1|.|11|TRBV10-3
AISGQQNTEAF
>TRBD1|TRBJ1-4|.|12|TRBV6-5
ASGRTGGDEKLF
>.|TRBJ2-4|.|15|TRBV5-1
ASSPYRVGEVKNIQY
>TRBD1|TRBJ2-1|.|15|TRBV18
ASSPLRGTGGSNEQF
>.|TRBJ1-5|few|13|TRBV19
ASSAGQEPYQPQH
>TRBD1|TRBJ1-6|.|15|TRBV30
AWDRGTGINKDAPLH
>TRBD1|TRBJ2-4|.|18|TRBV4-1
ASSPDDRGLSALAKNIQY
>.|TRBJ1-4|once|14|TRBV25-1
ASSGSRAGSNEKLF
>TRBD1|TRBJ1-5|once|12|TRBV11-2
ASSWGQENQPQH
>TRBD1|TRBJ2-7|.|13|TRBV7-9
ASSPPDREFYEQY
>.|TRBJ1-5|.|11|TRBV29-1
SVGEGGGQPQH
>TRBD2|TRBJ2-2|few|13|TRBV7-3
ASSKATSGTGELF
>TRBD1|TRBJ1-2|.|14|TRBV14
ASSQPGTGRDYGYT
>.|TRBJ2-3|.|12|TRBV2
AERGEPGTDTQY
>.|TRBJ2-5|once|14|TRBV7-9
ASSLVISRGGETQY
>.|TRBJ2-7|.|12|TRBV5-8
ASSLAMGGGEQY
>TRBD2|TRBJ2-3|.|15|TRBV18
ASSPRRLAGELDTQY
>.|TRBJ1-1|.|12|TRBV19
ASSPGQLNTEAF
>TRBD1|TRBJ1-4|few|12|TRBV18
ASSHDRVSEKLF
>.|TRBJ2-5|.|12|TRBV7-9
ASSLAAGQETQY
>TRBD1|TRBJ2-1|.|11|TRBV2
ASMDRGRNEQF
>TRBD1|TRBJ1-3|.|12|TRBV10-3
AIGTGASGNTIY
>.|TRBJ1-3|.|13|TRBV18
ASSPPGAGGNTIY
>.|TRBJ1-1|few|12|TRBV7-3
ASSLGRQNTEAF
>.|TRBJ1-4|.|10|TRBV9
ASSDGAEKLF
>.|TRBJ2-7|once|13|TRBV7-9
ASSLDGTLSYEQY
>.|TRBJ1-5|.|12|TRBV9
ASSVALGNQPQH
>.|TRBJ1-6|.|12|TRBV5-6
ASSLTEGNSPLH
>.|TRBJ1-4|few|12|TRBV20-1
SASPRTGGEKLF
>TRBD1|TRBJ1-2|.|13|TRBV10-3
AISAGTAANYGYT
>.|TRBJ2-5|.|11|TRBV7-3
ASSLGGLETQY
>TRBD1|TRBJ1-6|.|14|TRBV30
ASIHAGQGNNSPLH
>.|TRBJ1-6|.|17|TRBV5-1
ASSPVRWRGGSYNSPLH
>.|TRBJ1-2|.|11|TRBV5-4
ASSPTGQDGYT
>.|TRBJ2-3|.|11|TRBV7-6
ASSLAGLDTQY
>.|TRBJ1-4|many|12|TRBV27
ASSLGPPGVKLF